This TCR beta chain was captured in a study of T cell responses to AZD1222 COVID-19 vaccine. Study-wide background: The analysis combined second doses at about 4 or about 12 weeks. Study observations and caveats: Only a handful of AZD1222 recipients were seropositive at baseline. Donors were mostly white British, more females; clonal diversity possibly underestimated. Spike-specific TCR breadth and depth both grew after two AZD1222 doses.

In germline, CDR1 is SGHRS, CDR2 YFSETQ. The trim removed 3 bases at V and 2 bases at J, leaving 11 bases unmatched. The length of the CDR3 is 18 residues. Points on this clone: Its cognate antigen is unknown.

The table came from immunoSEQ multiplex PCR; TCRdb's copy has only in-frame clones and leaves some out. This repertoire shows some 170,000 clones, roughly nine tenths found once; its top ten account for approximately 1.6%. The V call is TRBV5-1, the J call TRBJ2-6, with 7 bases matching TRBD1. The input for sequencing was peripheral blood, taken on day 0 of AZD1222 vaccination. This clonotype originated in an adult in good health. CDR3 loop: CASSSSLGGGTGANVLTF. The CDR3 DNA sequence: TGCGCCAGCAGCTCCTCATTAGGGGGCGGTACTGGGGCCAACGTCCTGACTTTC.